What follows are 18 T cell receptor beta chains derived from one specimen sequenced in a study of blood T cell repertoires in COVID-19. Libraries were prepared by immunoSEQ multiplex PCR; TCRdb keeps only in-frame clonotypes and omits some of them. This sample has fewer than 120,000 clones; 76% occur once, and the top ten carry around 4%. The specimen sequenced was peripheral blood. These receptors were obtained from an elderly woman with acute or convalescent COVID-19.

This clone was observed a single time. This sequence joins TRBV20-1 and TRBJ1-5; 8 bases agree with TRBD1. The germline CDR1 and CDR2 sequences are DFQATT and SNEGSKA (reference sequence). With 3 bases clipped from V and 5 bases from J, the junction kept 9 bases outside the gene matches. This CDR3 comprises 15 residues. The DNA for the CDR3 is TGCAGTGCTAGTGACTCAGGGGGCCCGGATCAGCCCCAGCATTTT. Translating gives CSASDSGGPDQPQHF.

Only a few counts were recorded for this clone. The V call is TRBV5-4, the J call TRBJ2-5; D uncertain. In germline, CDR1 is SGHNT, CDR2 YYREEE (reference sequence). The V and J ends lost 4 bases and 1 base respectively, with 11 bases between them. The CDR3 covers 14 residues. The CDR3 loop reads CASSVLSSQETQYF. The DNA of the CDR3 is TGTGCCAGCAGCGTATTGTCTAGCCAAGAGACCCAGTACTTC.

The chain carries TRBV3-1 (or the pseudogene TRBV3-2) and TRBJ2-5, with TRBD2 matching 8 bases. CDR1 LGHDT and CDR2 YNNKEL come from the germline V gene (reference sequence). The CDR3 is 15 residues long. V was clipped by 3 bases and J by 8 bases; unmatched bases: 11. The DNA for the CDR3 is TGTGCCAGCAGCCACTGGCGGGGGGATCCGGGAACCCAGTACTTC. Translated, it gives CASSHWRGDPGTQYF.

This chain links TRBV2 with TRBJ2-2, with D perhaps matching TRBD2 (5 bases). Germline CDR1 SNHLY, CDR2 FYNNEI. The CDR3 spans 13 residues. Trimming left V 8 bases short and J 4 bases short, with 11 bases between. The CDR3 region has the DNA TGTGCCAGCGGGCAGGAGGTCACCGGGGAGCTGTTTTTT. Its protein is CASGQEVTGELFF.

This chain connects TRBV7-2 to TRBJ2-7; tentative D call: TRBD2 (5 bases). This CDR3 is built from 15 residues. Germline V CDR1 and CDR2: SGHTA, FQGNSA. The V and J ends lost 1 base and 5 bases respectively, with 15 bases between them. For the CDR3, the DNA is TGTGCCAGCAGCTTAGATGTGCCCGCTAGCAACGAGCAGTACTTC. This translates into CASSLDVPASNEQYF.

Ten or more counts support this clone. V gene TRBV14 combines with J gene TRBJ1-1, with D perhaps matching TRBD1 (5 bases). The CDR3 sequence is 14 residues long. Germline CDR1 SGHDN, CDR2 FVKESK. V lost 4 bases and J lost 2, with 11 bases in between. The CDR3, as DNA: TGTGCCAGCAGCCTAGTGCAGGGCAACACTGAAGCTTTCTTT. It yields the protein CASSLVQGNTEAFF.

In this sample, this clone turned up a few times. J is TRBJ1-3 and V is TRBV5-1, with unresolved D. Germline CDR1 and CDR2: SGHRS and YFSETQ. The V end lost 0 bases, the J end lost 0 bases, and 4 bases lay between the germline ends. The CDR3 loop spans 14 amino acids. CDR3 protein: CASSLDSSGNTIYF. The DNA for the CDR3 is TGCGCCAGCAGCTTGGACAGCTCTGGAAACACCATATATTTT.

The chain combines TRBV6-6 with TRBJ1-5; 8 bases fit TRBD1. With V trimmed by 6 bases and J by 7 bases, 14 bases remained unmatched. This CDR3 spans 16 amino acids. CDR1 is MNHNY, CDR2 SVGAGI, per germline (reference sequence). The CDR3 bases are TGTGCCAGCAGCTTTTCCAGGGGGCCGGGTGAACAGCCCCAGCATTTT. This gives the protein CASSFSRGPGEQPQHF.

The V and J genes are TRBV7-2 and TRBJ2-7, with TRBD1 matching over 8 bases. CDR1 is SGHTA and CDR2 is FQGNSA in the germline V gene. Trimming at V came to 5 bases and at J to 3 bases, leaving 9 bases not matched to a gene. This CDR3 has 15 amino acids. The CDR3 region has the DNA TGTGCCAGCAGCCCGTCCGGGACAGGCTTCTACGAGCAGTACTTC. It translates to CASSPSGTGFYEQYF.

This chain joins TRBV9 and TRBJ2-5; no clear D gene. Trimming cost V 3 bases and J 2 bases, with 5 bases left between them. The CDR3 is 12 amino acids. Per germline, CDR1 SGDLS and CDR2 YYNGEE. CDR3 residues: CASSALQETQYF. The CDR3 DNA is TGTGCCAGCAGCGCCCTACAAGAGACCCAGTACTTC.

This clone was counted a few times. This sequence joins TRBV15 and TRBJ1-1; D may be TRBD1 (5 bases). Trimming removed 3 bases at V and 3 bases at J, with 11 bases between. The CDR3 length is 14 residues. From germline, CDR1 is LNHNV and CDR2 YYDKDF (reference sequence). This chain's CDR3 is CATSSLGVYTEAFF. DNA for the CDR3: TGTGCCACCAGCAGCCTAGGGGTATACACTGAAGCTTTCTTT.

This chain joins TRBV28 and TRBJ1-2, with 10 bases matching TRBD1. CDR3 length: 13 residues. J was trimmed by 8 bases and V by 8 bases; bases with no gene match: 8. Per germline, CDR1 MDHEN and CDR2 SYDVKM. CDR3 DNA sequence: TGTGCCAGCGTCGTTGGGACAGGGGTCGGCTACACCTTC. Its protein is CASVVGTGVGYTF.

The chain is built from TRBV9 and TRBJ1-2, with D possibly being TRBD1 (5 bases). The V end was cut by 0 bases, the J end by 4 bases, with 19 bases between. The CDR3 length is 17 residues. Per germline, CDR1 SGDLS and CDR2 YYNGEE. The CDR3 here is CASSVEGAGSTSYGYTF. The CDR3 DNA reads TGTGCCAGCAGCGTAGAAGGTGCAGGGTCGACCTCCTATGGCTACACCTTC. The entire variable domain, with the rest obtained from reference TRBV9 and TRBJ1-2, is as follows: DSGVTQTPKHLITATGQRVTLRCSPRSGDLSVYWYQQSLDQGLQFLIQYYNGEERAKGNILERFSAQQFPDLHSELNLSSLELGDSALYFCASSVEGAGSTSYGYTFGSGTRLTVV.

The chain links TRBV19 to TRBJ2-1, with D possibly matching TRBD2 (6 bases). CDR1 is LNHDA, CDR2 SQIVND, per germline (reference sequence). The CDR3 covers 16 residues. Trimming removed 3 bases from V and 0 bases from J, with 12 bases in between. CDR3 nucleotide sequence: TGTGCCAGTAGTATTGATCGGGGGAGCTCCTACAATGAGCAGTTCTTC. The encoded protein is CASSIDRGSSYNEQFF.

The rearrangement joins TRBV9 to TRBJ1-4; 7 bases align to TRBD1. With V trimmed by 2 bases and J by 3 bases, 7 bases remained unmatched. This CDR3 contains 16 residues. The germline gives CDR1 SGDLS, CDR2 YYNGEE. The CDR3 loop is CASSVTPGQSNEKLFF. The CDR3 nucleotides read TGTGCCAGCAGCGTGACCCCGGGACAGTCTAATGAAAAACTGTTTTTT.

The chain employs TRBV20-1 and TRBJ2-7, with 12 bases that match TRBD1. The CDR3 spans 11 residues. Germline V gene sequence: CDR1 DFQATT, CDR2 SNEGSKA (reference sequence). The CDR3 here is CRGQGADEQYF. CDR3 in DNA: TGCAGGGGACAGGGGGCAGACGAGCAGTACTTC.

This clone was picked up a small number of times. The chain is built from TRBV18 and TRBJ1-3; D remains unclear. The length of the CDR3 is 15 residues. The V gene's germline CDR1 is KGHSH and CDR2 LQKENI. V lost 3 bases and J 0 bases, leaving 9 bases between the germline ends. CDR3 bases: TGTGCCAGCTCACCTGGTAAGAGCTCTGGAAACACCATATATTTT. It is translated as CASSPGKSSGNTIYF.

The rearrangement joins TRBV5-1 to TRBJ2-1; D is unresolved. CDR3 size: 11 residues. V lost 4 bases and J lost 4, with 3 bases in between. Germline V lookup: CDR1 SGHRS, CDR2 YFSETQ. The CDR3 is CASSAYNEQFF. CDR3 nucleotide sequence: TGCGCCAGCAGCGCGTACAATGAGCAGTTCTTC.